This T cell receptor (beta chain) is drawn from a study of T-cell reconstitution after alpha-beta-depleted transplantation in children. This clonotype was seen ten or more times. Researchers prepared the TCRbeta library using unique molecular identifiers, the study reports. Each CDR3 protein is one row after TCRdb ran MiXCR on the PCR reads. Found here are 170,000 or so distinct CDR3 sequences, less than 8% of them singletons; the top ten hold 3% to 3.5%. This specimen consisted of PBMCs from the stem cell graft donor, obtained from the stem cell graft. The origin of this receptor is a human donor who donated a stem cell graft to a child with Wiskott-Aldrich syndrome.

The DNA for the CDR3 is TGCGCCAGCAGCTTGGAAGGCCAGTATGAAGGCTACACCTTC. Translating gives CASSLEGQYEGYTF. The V call is TRBV5-1, the J call TRBJ1-2; D unclear. Trimming shortened V by 0 bases and J by 8 bases, and 14 bases separated the two germline ends. This CDR3 contains 14 residues. Germline V gene data show CDR1 as SGHRS and CDR2 as YFSETQ.